A selection of T cell receptor beta chains follows, all from one sample in a study of blood T cell repertoires in COVID-19. Here immunoSEQ multiplex PCR was the method, and the copy in TCRdb shows in-frame clones only, minus some. In the table there are roughly 22,000 clones, 92% of which are singletons. The sample consisted of peripheral blood. All receptors come from a man aged 70-80 years with active COVID-19. Both conserved end residues are part of each CDR3. A D gene is named only where the DNA matches it firmly. Not every row has a clone size; where given, it reads once, few, many or a size class.

J: TRBJ2-1
size: once
D: TRBD1
V: TRBV9
DNA: TGTGCCAGTTCCGGACAGGGGTGGTCCAATGAGCAGTTCTTC
CDR3: CASSGQGWSNEQFF

J: TRBJ2-7
size: .
D: TRBD1
V: TRBV12-3/TRBV12-4
DNA: TGTGCCAGCACCCAGGGGGTGTACGAGCAGTACTTC
CDR3: CASTQGVYEQYF

J: TRBJ1-2
size: .
D: .
V: TRBV4-3
DNA: TGCGCCAGCAGCCAGGATTGGGGAGGGGAGCGGCTTGGCTACACCTTC
CDR3: CASSQDWGGERLGYTF

J: TRBJ1-2
size: .
D: TRBD1
V: TRBV14
DNA: TGTGCCAGCAGCCAAGATCTGGGACAGGGGGCAACACGTAACTATGGCTACACCTTC
CDR3: CASSQDLGQGATRNYGYTF

J: TRBJ2-3
size: .
D: .
V: TRBV7-2
DNA: TGTGCCAGCAGCGAACAGGGTACAGATACGCAGTATTTT
CDR3: CASSEQGTDTQYF

J: TRBJ2-1
size: .
D: .
V: TRBV5-8
DNA: TGTGCCAGCAGCCGCGGGGTTCTAGCGCTAAAAACGGCGGATGAGCAGTTCTTC
CDR3: CASSRGVLALKTADEQFF

J: TRBJ1-4
size: .
D: .
V: TRBV7-6
DNA: TGTGCCAGCAGCGCCGATCTAGCAACTAATGAAAAACTGTTTTTT
CDR3: CASSADLATNEKLFF

J: TRBJ2-6
size: few
D: .
V: TRBV19
DNA: TGTGCCAGTAGTATAGATCTAGGAGGGAGCTCTGGGGCCAACGTCCTGACTTTC
CDR3: CASSIDLGGSSGANVLTF

J: TRBJ2-2
size: .
D: .
V: TRBV6-2/TRBV6-3
DNA: TGTGCCAGCACCCCTCCGGGAAACCTCAGGGGCGGGGAGCTGTTTTTT
CDR3: CASTPPGNLRGGELFF

J: TRBJ2-7
size: .
D: .
V: TRBV27
DNA: TGTGCCAGCAGTTGGGCCCAATCCTACGAGCAGTACTTC
CDR3: CASSWAQSYEQYF

J: TRBJ2-7
size: .
D: .
V: TRBV2
DNA: TGTGCCAGCAGTGTAGGAGGTTACGAGCAGTACTTC
CDR3: CASSVGGYEQYF

J: TRBJ2-7
size: .
D: TRBD1
V: TRBV7-9
DNA: TGTGCCAGCAGCCAAGGGCGGGACAGGGGGGGGCACGAGCAGTACTTC
CDR3: CASSQGRDRGGHEQYF

J: TRBJ2-5
size: .
D: TRBD2
V: TRBV5-1
DNA: TGCGCCAGCAGCTTGGTGGCTAGCGGACAAGAGACCCAGTACTTC
CDR3: CASSLVASGQETQYF

J: TRBJ1-1
size: .
D: .
V: TRBV10-3
DNA: TGTGCCATCAGCCCGGGACAAAGATGGGCTTTCTTT
CDR3: CAISPGQRWAFF

J: TRBJ1-1
size: .
D: .
V: TRBV6-5
DNA: TGTGCCAGCAGTTACGGGGGGACGAACACTGAAGCTTTCTTT
CDR3: CASSYGGTNTEAFF

J: TRBJ2-7
size: .
D: .
V: TRBV6-5
DNA: TGTGCCAGCAGACCCCAGGGATACGAGCAGTACTTC
CDR3: CASRPQGYEQYF

J: TRBJ2-1
size: .
D: .
V: TRBV2
DNA: TGTGCCAGCAGTGATGTTCGCGGGGCTGACAATGAGCAGTTCTTC
CDR3: CASSDVRGADNEQFF

J: TRBJ1-5
size: few
D: TRBD1
V: TRBV18
DNA: TGTGCCAGCTCACCCAGGACAGGGGATAGCAATCAGCCCCAGCATTTT
CDR3: CASSPRTGDSNQPQHF

J: TRBJ2-1
size: .
D: .
V: TRBV24-1
DNA: TGTGCCACCAGTGATGGGCGATCCTACAATGAGCAGTTCTTC
CDR3: CATSDGRSYNEQFF

J: TRBJ2-2
size: once
D: .
V: TRBV5-1
DNA: TGCGCCAGCAGCTTGTCACCAGGGCCGAACACCGGGGAGCTGTTTTTT
CDR3: CASSLSPGPNTGELFF

J: TRBJ2-4
size: .
D: TRBD1
V: TRBV12-3/TRBV12-4
DNA: TGTGCCAGCAGTTACAGGGGCGGCATTCAGTACTTC
CDR3: CASSYRGGIQYF

J: TRBJ1-4
size: .
D: .
V: TRBV7-7
DNA: TGTGCTAGCAGCGCTAACCCCGGAGGCAATGAAAAACTGTTTTTT
CDR3: CASSANPGGNEKLFF

J: TRBJ2-7
size: .
D: .
V: TRBV5-5
DNA: TGTGCCAGCAGCTTGCAGGGCTACGAGCAGTACTTC
CDR3: CASSLQGYEQYF

J: TRBJ2-5
size: .
D: .
V: TRBV3-1/TRBV3-2
DNA: TGTGCCAGCAGCCAACGGGTTCAAGAGACCCAGTACTTC
CDR3: CASSQRVQETQYF

J: TRBJ1-4
size: .
D: TRBD1
V: TRBV6-5
DNA: TGTGCCAGCAGAACAGGGGGAAGTAATGAAAAACTGTTTTTT
CDR3: CASRTGGSNEKLFF